The 7 T cell receptor beta chains presented below share a single source sample, sequenced in a study of radiotherapy plus CTLA-4 blockade in lung cancer (dated by TCRdb to the late 2010s). Library preparation was by the immunoSEQ multiplex PCR assay. The clones in this table, taken by TCRdb from immuneACCESS, are in-frame only. Not every clone is retained; where verified, under half of the shortfall comes from an unresolved V gene, and the cause of the rest is unknown. A total of 90,000 or so clones appear in this sample, less than 90% of them only once. The ten top clones hold 0.82% of the sample. The sample consisted of peripheral blood, taken from a patient treated with radiotherapy plus ipilimumab. These receptor sequences come from a human donor with non-small cell lung cancer who had stable disease on radiotherapy plus ipilimumab.

This rearrangement joins TRBV5-1 to TRBJ2-1; D gene ambiguous. Looked up from germline, CDR1 is SGHRS and CDR2 is YFSETQ. The CDR3 contains 13 residues. Trimming pared 0 bases from V and 7 bases from J, leaving 8 bases between. The CDR3 sequence is CASSLDGLNEQFF. As DNA, the CDR3 is TGCGCCAGCAGCTTGGACGGCCTAAATGAGCAGTTCTTC.

As DNA, the CDR3 is TGTGCCAGCAGCTTAGGGATTAGCGGGGGCCAAGAGACCCAGTACTTC. The encoded protein is CASSLGISGGQETQYF. V gene TRBV11-2 combines with J gene TRBJ2-5; 9 bases are shared with TRBD2. After removal of 1 base from V and 1 base from J, the junction contained 4 bases not matched to a gene. This CDR3 has 16 amino acids. Germline V lookup: CDR1 SGHAT, CDR2 FQNNGV. The variable domain in full, with the rest retrieved from reference TRBV11-2 and TRBJ2-5, is EAGVAQSPRYKIIEKRQSVAFWCNPISGHATLYWYQQILGQGPKLLIQFQNNGVVDDSQLPKDRFSAERLKGVDSTLKIQPAKLEDSAVYLCASSLGISGGQETQYFGPGTRLLVL.

The J gene is TRBJ1-1, the V gene TRBV7-9; D is uncertain. CDR3 size: 13 residues. CDR1 and CDR2 from the germline V gene are SEHNR and FQNEAQ (reference sequence). Trimming left V 2 bases short and J 4 bases short, with 8 bases between. The CDR3 sequence: CASSLSAVTEAFF. CDR3 in DNA: TGTGCCAGCAGCTTAAGCGCAGTCACTGAAGCTTTCTTT.

V and J are TRBV19 and TRBJ2-3; the D gene is possibly TRBD1 (5 bases). Germline values: CDR1 LNHDA, CDR2 SQIVND (reference sequence). Trimming stripped 1 base from V and 6 bases from J, with 8 bases between. The CDR3 contains 13 residues. CDR3 protein: CASSIGYRDTQYF. In DNA, the CDR3 is TGTGCCAGTAGTATAGGATACAGGGATACGCAGTATTTT.

The gene calls are TRBV6-5 and TRBJ2-5, with D perhaps TRBD1 (5 bases). The ends were cut back, 7 bases at V and 5 bases at J, with 14 bases in the middle. The length of the CDR3 is 13 residues. Germline V gene lookup returns CDR1 MNHEY and CDR2 SVGAGI. The CDR3 sequence is CASKVPAGETQYF. CDR3 DNA sequence: TGTGCCAGCAAGGTTCCTGCAGGGGAGACCCAGTACTTC.

The chain has TRBV5-4 and TRBJ2-3; the D gene is possibly TRBD2 (6 bases). V lost 2 bases to trimming and J lost 5 bases, with 21 bases between them. This CDR3 spans 17 amino acids. Germline CDR1 reads SGHNT; CDR2 reads YYREEE (reference sequence). CDR3 sequence reads: CASSFVGRGRFIDTQYF. The CDR3 DNA reads as TGTGCCAGCAGCTTCGTGGGGCGGGGTCGGTTTATAGATACGCAGTATTTT.

V and J are TRBV4-1 and TRBJ2-3; TRBD2 matches 7 bases. Germline lookup yields CDR1 MGHRA and CDR2 YSYEKL. The CDR3 is 15 amino acids. Trimming removed 2 bases from V and 9 bases from J; junction bases left unmatched: 11. The CDR3 sequence is CASSQPLERLATQYF. The CDR3 DNA follows: TGCGCCAGCAGCCAACCTCTCGAAAGACTAGCAACGCAGTATTTT.